One and the same sample provided the 30 T cell receptor beta chains below, sequenced in a study of somatic mutations in cytotoxic T cells in rheumatoid arthritis. Measured with immunoSEQ multiplex PCR; TCRdb has only the in-frame clones, and not every one. The repertoire consists of under 35,000 clones, with around nine tenths occurring once and the leading ten covering less than 9.5%. The source material was CD8+ T cells sorted from blood. These receptors came from an adult with rheumatoid arthritis.

The chain is built from TRBV6-1 and TRBJ1-2; perhaps TRBD1 as D (6 bases). Germline-derived CDR1 and CDR2 are MNHNS and SASEGT. This CDR3 has 15 residues. The V and J ends lost 3 bases and 11 bases respectively, with 22 bases between them. This CDR3 reads CASSDGARGGLGYTF. The DNA of the CDR3 is TGTGCCAGCAGTGATGGGGCCAGGGGCGGTCTGGGGTACACCTTC.

V is TRBV7-3 and J is TRBJ2-5; 8 positions match TRBD2. Germline V CDR1 and CDR2: SGHTA, FQGTGA. V shed 2 bases and J 4 bases; nucleotides not matched to a gene: 6. The CDR3 is made up of 15 amino acids. The CDR3 nucleotides are TGTGCCAGCAGCTTATCCGGGGGGGCCTTAGAGACCCAGTACTTC. Translating gives CASSLSGGALETQYF.

The rearrangement links TRBV7-6 to TRBJ2-3, with 11 bases lining up with TRBD2. V trimming: 2 bases; J trimming: 2 bases; junction bases outside the gene matches: 12. CDR3 length equals 19 residues. CDR1 is SGHVS, CDR2 FNYEAQ, per germline. The CDR3 DNA sequence: TGTGCCAGCAGCTTACTGGTACTAGCGGGAGTCCCTGACACAGATACGCAGTATTTT. Protein sequence: CASSLLVLAGVPDTDTQYF.

V gene TRBV6-6 combines with J gene TRBJ1-5; 8 bases line up with TRBD1. The CDR3 covers 16 residues. Trimming at V came to 5 bases and at J to 0 bases, leaving 6 bases not matched to a gene. Germline CDR1 MNHNY, CDR2 SVGAGI (reference sequence). The CDR3: CASSRAGQGSNQPQHF. For the CDR3, the DNA is TGTGCCAGCAGTCGCGCTGGACAGGGTAGCAATCAGCCCCAGCATTTT.

V and J are TRBV7-9 and TRBJ1-1; D not certain. Germline CDR1 is SEHNR and CDR2 is FQNEAQ (reference sequence). The ends were cut back, 1 base at V and 2 bases at J, with 8 bases in the middle. This CDR3 spans 14 amino acids. CDR3 amino acids: CASSLVVGNTEAFF. In nucleotides, the CDR3 is TGTGCCAGCAGCTTAGTGGTCGGAAACACTGAAGCTTTCTTT.

The rearrangement joins TRBV6-5 to TRBJ2-1; D might be TRBD1 (6 bases). This CDR3 has 13 amino acids. The germline CDR1 and CDR2 sequences are MNHEY and SVGAGI. Trimming took 5 bases from V and 5 from J, leaving 10 bases between them. CDR3 in amino acids: CASSAGTNNEQFF. The CDR3 nucleotides read TGTGCCAGCAGTGCCGGGACAAACAATGAGCAGTTCTTC.

CDR3 region: CAWSTGQGSYEQYF. CDR3 in DNA: TGTGCCTGGAGTACTGGACAGGGGTCCTACGAGCAGTACTTC. The rearrangement joins TRBV30 to TRBJ2-7; the match to TRBD1 covers 9 bases. This CDR3 comprises 14 residues. Germline-derived CDR1 and CDR2 are GTSNPN and SVGIG (reference sequence). V shed 2 bases and J 1 base; nucleotides not matched to a gene: 3.

The rearrangement joins TRBV7-2 to TRBJ2-1; 13 bases line up with TRBD2. Trimming cost V 1 base and J 7 bases; bases outside gene matches: 4. The germline gives CDR1 SGHTA, CDR2 FQGNSA. This CDR3 comprises 16 residues. The CDR3 region is CASSLGSTSGGNEQFF. In nucleotides, the CDR3 is TGTGCCAGCAGCTTAGGTTCGACTAGCGGGGGGAATGAGCAGTTCTTC.

The rearrangement uses TRBV4-1 and TRBJ2-3; D is unclear. The V end lost 4 bases, the J end lost 4 bases, and 21 bases lay between the germline ends. The CDR3 is made up of 17 amino acids. Germline V gene lookup returns CDR1 MGHRA and CDR2 YSYEKL. The CDR3 is CASSLRPAESVADTQYF. The CDR3 DNA reads as TGCGCCAGCAGCCTCCGGCCGGCGGAGTCTGTTGCAGATACGCAGTATTTT.

As concerns this clone: This sample includes further DNA sequences coding for the same CDR3. The chain recombines TRBV7-2 with TRBJ2-1; 8 positions match TRBD2. The junction had 6 bases not matched to a gene; V was cut back by 1 base and J by 7 bases. The CDR3 runs 15 residues. Germline V gene data show CDR1 as SGHTA and CDR2 as FQGNSA. The CDR3 sequence is CASSLGAGGGNEQFF. For the CDR3, the DNA is TGTGCCAGCAGCTTAGGGGCGGGGGGTGGAAATGAGCAGTTCTTC.

This clone was seen a handful of times. The rearrangement uses TRBV14 and TRBJ2-7; 7 nucleotides align to TRBD1. The CDR3 loop spans 16 amino acids. Germline CDR1 and CDR2: SGHDN and FVKESK. J lost 1 base, V lost 2 bases, and 8 bases had no gene match. This chain's CDR3 is CASSQRPGQSSYEQYF. CDR3 in DNA: TGTGCCAGCAGCCAAAGGCCGGGACAGTCTTCCTACGAGCAGTACTTC.

The rearrangement joins TRBV27 to TRBJ2-7; tentatively, D is TRBD1 (5 bases). The V gene lost 1 base and the J gene lost 6 bases, with 16 bases spanning the gap. CDR1 MNHEY and CDR2 SMNVEV come from the germline V gene (reference sequence). The CDR3 extends over 15 amino acids. Here the CDR3 DNA reads TGTGCCAGCAGTTTATTCCCAGGGATATCTGGCGAGCAGTACTTC. Protein: CASSLFPGISGEQYF.

The chain recombines TRBV19 with TRBJ2-3; 11 bases map to TRBD2. After removal of 5 bases from V and 4 bases from J, the junction contained 8 bases not matched to a gene. Germline CDR1 is LNHDA and CDR2 is SQIVND (reference sequence). This CDR3 has 16 residues. The CDR3: CASSLSGGAYPDTQYF. The CDR3 nucleotides are TGTGCCAGTAGTCTTAGCGGGGGGGCTTATCCAGATACGCAGTATTTT.

This clone has a single count. The chain joins TRBV4-1 to TRBJ2-7; 7 bases agree with TRBD1. J gave up 3 bases and V 3 bases, and 8 bases lay outside the gene matches. This CDR3 contains 15 residues. Germline-derived CDR1 and CDR2 are MGHRA and YSYEKL. This chain's CDR3 is CASSHTDRFDYEQYF. The CDR3 DNA follows: TGCGCCAGCAGCCACACGGACAGGTTCGACTACGAGCAGTACTTC.

The chain couples TRBV6-5 to TRBJ2-5; the D gene is possibly TRBD2 (5 bases). The tail of the sequence fits TRBJ2-7 better, so the J call may be wrong. Germline V CDR1 and CDR2: MNHEY, SVGAGI. The CDR3 has 11 amino acids. The CDR3 spells CASSVGDEQYF. The CDR3 nucleotides read TGTGCCAGCAGCGTCGGGGACGAGCAGTACTTC.

The V gene is TRBV27, the J gene TRBJ2-5; 7 bases align to TRBD2. This CDR3 contains 14 residues. The germline V gene encodes CDR1 MNHEY and CDR2 SMNVEV (reference sequence). V was pared by 3 bases and J by 7 bases, with 8 bases of the junction left unmatched. As DNA, the CDR3 is TGTGCCAGCAGTTTGGGGGGTTCGGGAGGGACCCAGTACTTC. The encoded protein is CASSLGGSGGTQYF.

This chain connects TRBV4-1 to TRBJ2-3; 8 bases are a match to TRBD2. This CDR3 contains 14 residues. The V and J ends lost 8 bases and 6 bases, in that order; junction bases with no gene match: 10. The germline CDR1 and CDR2 sequences are MGHRA and YSYEKL. The CDR3 region has the DNA TGCGCCAGCTCCCCGCGACTAGCGTCTGATACGCAGTATTTT. It yields the protein CASSPRLASDTQYF.

The chain combines TRBV5-6 with TRBJ1-6; maybe TRBD1 (5 bases). The CDR3 consists of 12 residues. Germline CDR1 SGHDT, CDR2 YYEEEE. V dropped 3 bases and J dropped 8 bases, with 6 bases sitting between them. CDR3 nucleotide sequence: TGTGCCAGCAGCTCGGGGCATTCACCCCTCCACTTT. Translation: CASSSGHSPLHF.

J is TRBJ2-3 and V is TRBV30; 8 nucleotides match TRBD2. Germline-derived CDR1 and CDR2 are GTSNPN and SVGIG (reference sequence). V shed 3 bases and J 5 bases; nucleotides not matched to a gene: 13. This CDR3 contains 16 residues. The CDR3 DNA follows: TGTGCCTGGAGCGTATCGGGGGGGCCAATAGGAGATACGCAGTATTTT. Protein product: CAWSVSGGPIGDTQYF. Full variable domain (missing parts from reference TRBV30 and TRBJ2-3): SQTIHQWPATLVQPVGSPLSLECTVEGTSNPNLYWYRQAAGRGLQLLFYSVGIGQISSEVPQNLSASRPQDRQFILSSKKLLLSDSGFYLCAWSVSGGPIGDTQYFGPGTRLTVL.

This sequence joins TRBV7-8 and TRBJ1-1; unclear D gene. V was shortened by 4 bases and J by 1 base, with 10 bases between the two germline ends. The length of the CDR3 is 14 residues. CDR1 and CDR2 from the germline V gene are SGHVS and FQNEAQ. CDR3 coding DNA: TGTGCCAGCAGCTCGCTTCGGGAGAACACTGAAGCTTTCTTT. Its protein is CASSSLRENTEAFF.

The V call is TRBV4-1, the J call TRBJ1-1, with TRBD1 as a possible D gene (6 bases). Germline loops: CDR1 MGHRA, CDR2 YSYEKL. The V and J ends lost 4 bases and 4 bases respectively, with 13 bases between them. The CDR3 contains 14 residues. The CDR3: CASSLQGDFTEAFF. CDR3 bases: TGCGCCAGCAGCCTACAGGGAGACTTCACTGAAGCTTTCTTT.

The chain combines TRBV7-8 with TRBJ1-2, with D possibly TRBD1 on 5 matching bases. Germline assignment: CDR1 SGHVS and CDR2 FQNEAQ. This CDR3 spans 13 amino acids. Between the trimmed V and J ends, which lost 5 bases and 1 base, there was a span of 8 bases. The CDR3 region has the DNA TGTGCCAGCAGCCCCAGGGATAACTATGGCTACACCTTC. Protein sequence: CASSPRDNYGYTF. The full variable domain, rest sourced from reference TRBV7-8 and TRBJ1-2, is GAGVSQSPRYKVAKRGQDVALRCDPISGHVSLFWYQQALGQGPEFLTYFQNEAQLDKSGLPSDRFFAERPEGSVSTLKIQRTQQEDSAVYLCASSPRDNYGYTFGSGTRLTVV.

The chain combines TRBV7-3 with TRBJ2-2; either TRBD1 or TRBD2 may supply D (5 bases each). This CDR3 has 14 residues. V was trimmed by 6 bases and J by 5 bases, leaving 13 bases between them. Germline V gives CDR1 SGHTA, CDR2 FQGTGA. The CDR3 sequence is CASRSGTYTGELFF. In DNA, the CDR3 is TGTGCCAGCAGGTCTGGGACGTATACCGGGGAGCTGTTTTTT.

This clone came up once. The chain links TRBV7-3 to TRBJ2-1; D unresolved. Per the germline V gene, CDR1 is SGHTA and CDR2 is FQGTGA. V gave up 1 base and J gave up 4 bases, with 5 bases separating them. The CDR3 is made up of 13 amino acids. This CDR3 reads CASSLIHYNEQFF. The DNA for the CDR3 is TGTGCCAGCAGCTTAATCCATTACAATGAGCAGTTCTTC.

A word on this clone: Germline and junction disagree at one end, which may indicate a read error. V gene TRBV27 combines with J gene TRBJ2-7, with TRBD2 matching 7 bases. This CDR3 is 16 amino acids long. Germline CDR1 and CDR2: MNHEY and SMNVEV (reference sequence). CDR3 protein: CASSLSAGGSGYEQYF. CDR3 bases: TGTGCCAGCAGTCTATCCGCCGGCGGGAGTGGGTACGAGCAGTACTTC.

The chain recombines TRBV11-2 with TRBJ1-4; D remains ambiguous. This CDR3 spans 16 amino acids. From germline, CDR1 is SGHAT and CDR2 FQNNGV. Trimming removed 5 bases at V and 0 bases at J, with 13 bases between. The CDR3: CASSHPGKTTNEKLFF. The CDR3 DNA reads as TGTGCCAGCAGCCACCCGGGGAAGACAACTAATGAAAAACTGTTTTTT.

This clone was seen a handful of times. The J gene is TRBJ2-7, the V gene TRBV15; 8 bases map to TRBD1. Per the germline V gene, CDR1 is LNHNV and CDR2 is YYDKDF (reference sequence). The V gene end was trimmed by 3 bases and the J gene end by 4 bases; junction bases not matched to a gene: 5. This CDR3 is built from 14 residues. The CDR3 DNA is TGTGCCACCAGCAGGGACAGGGAATCTTACGAGCAGTACTTC. This encodes CATSRDRESYEQYF.

V and J are TRBV19 and TRBJ1-5; 7 bases fit TRBD1. V trimming: 5 bases; J trimming: 2 bases; junction bases outside the gene matches: 6. The CDR3 contains 15 residues. Germline V gene lookup returns CDR1 LNHDA and CDR2 SQIVND (reference sequence). The CDR3 DNA is TGTGCCAGTAGTTCCATTACAGGGGGCAATCAGCCCCAGCATTTT. Amino acid sequence: CASSSITGGNQPQHF.

The chain has TRBV7-3 and TRBJ2-7, with 10 bases identical to TRBD2. From germline, CDR1 is SGHTA and CDR2 FQGTGA. After removal of 2 bases from V and 5 bases from J, the junction contained 0 bases not matched to a gene. The CDR3 runs to 13 residues. The CDR3 reads CASSLLAGDEQYF. In DNA form, the CDR3 reads TGTGCCAGCAGCTTACTAGCGGGAGACGAGCAGTACTTC.

This clone appeared once. This chain joins TRBV4-1 and TRBJ2-3; no reliable D call. The CDR3 is 14 amino acids. The germline V gene encodes CDR1 MGHRA and CDR2 YSYEKL. The V end was cut by 0 bases, the J end by 2 bases, with 6 bases between. The CDR3 bases are TGCGCCAGCAGCCAAGAAAGCCTCACAGATACGCAGTATTTT. Protein: CASSQESLTDTQYF.